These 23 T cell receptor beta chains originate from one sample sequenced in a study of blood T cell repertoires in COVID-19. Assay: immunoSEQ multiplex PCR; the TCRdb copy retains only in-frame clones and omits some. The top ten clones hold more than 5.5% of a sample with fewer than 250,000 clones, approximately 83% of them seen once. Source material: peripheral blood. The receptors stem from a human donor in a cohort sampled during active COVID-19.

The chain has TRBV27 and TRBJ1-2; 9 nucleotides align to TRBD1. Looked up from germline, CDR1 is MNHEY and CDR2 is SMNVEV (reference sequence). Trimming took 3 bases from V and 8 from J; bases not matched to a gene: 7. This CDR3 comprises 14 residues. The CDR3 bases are TGTGCCAGCAGTTTGGGGACAGGGAGGATCGGCTACACCTTC. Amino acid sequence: CASSLGTGRIGYTF.

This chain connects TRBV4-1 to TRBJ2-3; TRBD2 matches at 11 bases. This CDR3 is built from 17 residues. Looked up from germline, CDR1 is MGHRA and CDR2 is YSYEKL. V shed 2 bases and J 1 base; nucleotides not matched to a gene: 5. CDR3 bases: TGCGCCAGCAGCCAACCTCTAGCGGGGGGACGCACAGATACGCAGTATTTT. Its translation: CASSQPLAGGRTDTQYF.

DNA of the CDR3: TGTGCCAGCAGCCAAGCCGACAGGAACTATGGCTACACCTTC. Amino acid sequence: CASSQADRNYGYTF. The rearrangement links TRBV3-1 (or the pseudogene TRBV3-2) to TRBJ1-2, with D possibly matching TRBD1 (6 bases). V was pared by 1 base and J by 2 bases, with 8 bases between. The CDR3 runs to 14 residues. Germline V lookup: CDR1 LGHDT, CDR2 YNNKEL (reference sequence).

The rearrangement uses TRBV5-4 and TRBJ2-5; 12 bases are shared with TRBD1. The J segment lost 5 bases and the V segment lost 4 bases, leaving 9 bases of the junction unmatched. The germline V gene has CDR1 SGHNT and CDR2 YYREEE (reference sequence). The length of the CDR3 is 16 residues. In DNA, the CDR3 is TGTGCCAGCAGCCCTGGGGGACAGGGGGCCGGGGAGACCCAGTACTTC. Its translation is CASSPGGQGAGETQYF.

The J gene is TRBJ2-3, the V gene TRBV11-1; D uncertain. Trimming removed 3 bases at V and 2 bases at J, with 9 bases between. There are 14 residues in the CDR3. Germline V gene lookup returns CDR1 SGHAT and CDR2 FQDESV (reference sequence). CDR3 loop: CASSFAANTDTQYF. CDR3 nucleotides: TGTGCCAGCAGCTTTGCGGCGAACACAGATACGCAGTATTTT.

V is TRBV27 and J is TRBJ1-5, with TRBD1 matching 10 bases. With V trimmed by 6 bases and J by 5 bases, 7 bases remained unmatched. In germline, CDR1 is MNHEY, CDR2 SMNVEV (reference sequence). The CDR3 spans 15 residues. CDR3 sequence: CASSPIGQGDQPQHF. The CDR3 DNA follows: TGTGCCAGCAGCCCTATTGGACAGGGGGATCAGCCCCAGCATTTT.

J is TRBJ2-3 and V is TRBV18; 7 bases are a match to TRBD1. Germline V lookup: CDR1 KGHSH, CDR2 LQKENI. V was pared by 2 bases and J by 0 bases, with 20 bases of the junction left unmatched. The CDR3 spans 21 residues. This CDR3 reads CASSPRLSWTGKTFSTDTQYF. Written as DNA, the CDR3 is TGTGCCAGCTCACCAAGGCTTTCCTGGACAGGAAAAACCTTTAGCACAGATACGCAGTATTTT.

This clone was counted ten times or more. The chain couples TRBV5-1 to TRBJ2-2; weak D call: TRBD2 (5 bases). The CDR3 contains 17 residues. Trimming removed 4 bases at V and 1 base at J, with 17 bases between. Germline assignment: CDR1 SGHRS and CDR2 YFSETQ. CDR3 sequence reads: CASSPPTERGNTGELFF. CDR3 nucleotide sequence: TGCGCCAGCAGCCCGCCCACGGAACGGGGGAACACCGGGGAGCTGTTTTTT. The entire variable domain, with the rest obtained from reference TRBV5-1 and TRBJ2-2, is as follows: KAGVTQTPRYLIKTRGQQVTLSCSPISGHRSVSWYQQTPGQGLQFLFEYFSETQRNKGNFPGRFSGRQFSNSRSEMNVSTLELGDSALYLCASSPPTERGNTGELFFGEGSRLTVL.

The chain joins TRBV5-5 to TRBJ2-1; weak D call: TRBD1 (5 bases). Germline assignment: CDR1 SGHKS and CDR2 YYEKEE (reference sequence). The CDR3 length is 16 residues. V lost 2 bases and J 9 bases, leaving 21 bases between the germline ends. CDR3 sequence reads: CASSLGADIQLGEQFF. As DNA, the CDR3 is TGTGCCAGCAGCTTAGGTGCGGACATTCAACTGGGTGAGCAGTTCTTC.

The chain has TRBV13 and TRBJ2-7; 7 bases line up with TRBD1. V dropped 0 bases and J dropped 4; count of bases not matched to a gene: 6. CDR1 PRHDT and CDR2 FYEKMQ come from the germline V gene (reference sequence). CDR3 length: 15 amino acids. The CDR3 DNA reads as TGTGCCAGCAGCTTAGGTTCTCCGACAGGGTACGAGCAGTACTTC. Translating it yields CASSLGSPTGYEQYF.

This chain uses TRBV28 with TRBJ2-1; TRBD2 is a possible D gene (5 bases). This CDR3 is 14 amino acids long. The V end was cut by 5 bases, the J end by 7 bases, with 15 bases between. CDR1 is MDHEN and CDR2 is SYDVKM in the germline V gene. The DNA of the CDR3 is TGTGCCAGCAGTCCAAGTGGGAGCTGGAATGAGCAGTTCTTC. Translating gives CASSPSGSWNEQFF.

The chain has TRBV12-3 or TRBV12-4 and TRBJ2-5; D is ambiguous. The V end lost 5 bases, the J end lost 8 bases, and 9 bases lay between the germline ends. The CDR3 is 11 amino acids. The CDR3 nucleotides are TGTGCCAGCAGTCCCGACTCCACCCAGTACTTC. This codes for CASSPDSTQYF.

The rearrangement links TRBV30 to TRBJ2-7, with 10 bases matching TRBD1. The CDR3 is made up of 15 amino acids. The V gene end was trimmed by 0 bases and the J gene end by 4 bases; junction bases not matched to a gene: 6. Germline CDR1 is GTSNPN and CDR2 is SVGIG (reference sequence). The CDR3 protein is CAWSVQGDRGYEQYF. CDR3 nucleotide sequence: TGTGCCTGGAGTGTACAGGGGGACAGGGGTTACGAGCAGTACTTC.

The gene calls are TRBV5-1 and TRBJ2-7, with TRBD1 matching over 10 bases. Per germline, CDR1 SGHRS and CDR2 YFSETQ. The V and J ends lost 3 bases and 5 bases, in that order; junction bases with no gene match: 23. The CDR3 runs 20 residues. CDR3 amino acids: CASSSLLTGGLFQAPNEQYF. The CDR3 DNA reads TGCGCCAGCAGCTCCCTCCTGACAGGGGGCCTCTTCCAAGCTCCTAACGAGCAGTACTTC.

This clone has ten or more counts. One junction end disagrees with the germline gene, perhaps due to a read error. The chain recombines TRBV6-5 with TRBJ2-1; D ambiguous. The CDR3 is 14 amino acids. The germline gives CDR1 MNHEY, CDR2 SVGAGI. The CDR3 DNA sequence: TGTGCCAGCATTTACGTGGGCAGGTCGAGTGAGCAGTTCTTC. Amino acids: CASIYVGRSSEQFF.

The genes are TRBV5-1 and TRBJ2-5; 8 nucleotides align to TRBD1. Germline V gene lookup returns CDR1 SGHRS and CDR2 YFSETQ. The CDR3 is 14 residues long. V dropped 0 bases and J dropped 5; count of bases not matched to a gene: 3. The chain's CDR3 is CASSLGTGSETQYF. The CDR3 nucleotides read TGCGCCAGCAGCTTGGGGACAGGGAGCGAGACCCAGTACTTC.

The CDR3, as DNA: TGTGCCAGCAGCCAACAACCCCGGGAAAACAATGAGCAGTTCTTC. Protein sequence: CASSQQPRENNEQFF. This chain joins TRBV3-1 (or the pseudogene TRBV3-2) and TRBJ2-1, with D perhaps TRBD2 (5 bases). There are 15 residues in the CDR3. Trimming pared 2 bases from V and 5 bases from J, leaving 13 bases between. Germline V gene data show CDR1 as LGHDT and CDR2 as YNNKEL (reference sequence).

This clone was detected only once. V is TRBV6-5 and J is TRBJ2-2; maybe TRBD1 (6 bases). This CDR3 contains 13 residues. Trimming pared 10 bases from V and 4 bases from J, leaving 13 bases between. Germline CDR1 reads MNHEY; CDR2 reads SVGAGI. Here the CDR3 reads CATNGRGTGELFF. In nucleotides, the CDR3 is TGTGCCACCAACGGCAGGGGCACCGGGGAGCTGTTTTTT.

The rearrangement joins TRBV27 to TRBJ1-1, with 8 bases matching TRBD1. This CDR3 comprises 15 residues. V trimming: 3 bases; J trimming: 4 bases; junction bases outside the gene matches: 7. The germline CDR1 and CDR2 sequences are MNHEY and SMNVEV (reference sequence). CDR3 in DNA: TGTGCCAGCAGTTTTCAAACAGGGGGGGGCACTGAAGCTTTCTTT. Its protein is CASSFQTGGGTEAFF.

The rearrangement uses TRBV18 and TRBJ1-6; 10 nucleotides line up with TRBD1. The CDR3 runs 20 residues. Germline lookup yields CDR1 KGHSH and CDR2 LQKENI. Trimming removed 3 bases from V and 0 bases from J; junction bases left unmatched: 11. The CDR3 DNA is TGTGCCAGCTCACCGGTCGGGACAGGGGCTGACAGCTCCTATAATTCACCCCTCCACTTT. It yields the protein CASSPVGTGADSSYNSPLHF.

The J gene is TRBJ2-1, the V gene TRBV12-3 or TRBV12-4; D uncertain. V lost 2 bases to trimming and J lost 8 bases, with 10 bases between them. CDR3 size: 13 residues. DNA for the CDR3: TGTGCCAGCAGTTTATTACAACCCCATGAGCAGTTCTTC. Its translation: CASSLLQPHEQFF.

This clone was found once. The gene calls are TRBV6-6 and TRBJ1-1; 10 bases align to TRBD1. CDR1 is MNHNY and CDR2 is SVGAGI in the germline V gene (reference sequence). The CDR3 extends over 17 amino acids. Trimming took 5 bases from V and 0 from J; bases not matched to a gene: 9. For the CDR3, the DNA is TGTGCCAGCAGTCCCCGCCGGACAGGGGGAATGAACACTGAAGCTTTCTTT. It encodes CASSPRRTGGMNTEAFF.

DNA for the CDR3: TGTGCCAGCAGCATCAAACAGGGGAATGGCTACACCTTC. Protein sequence: CASSIKQGNGYTF. The V gene is TRBV7-3, the J gene TRBJ1-2, with 7 bases lining up with TRBD1. The germline V gene has CDR1 SGHTA and CDR2 FQGTGA. With 5 bases clipped from V and 6 bases from J, the junction kept 6 bases outside the gene matches. This CDR3 is 13 amino acids long.